This is a list of T cell receptor beta chains from one sample in a study of T cells of healthy individuals. TCRdb recomputed calls from the 5' RACE reads with MiXCR, one row per CDR3 protein. The profile covers around 98,000 distinct CDR3 sequences, with 17% appearing a single time and 6.2% taken by the ten largest. These TCRs come from a human donor in good health. CDR3s include the opening cysteine and the closing phenylalanine or tryptophan. D genes are given only for firm matches. Clone size appears in some rows only: once, few, many, or a class for an expanded clone.

TRBJ2-7	-	many	TRBV4-1	CASSQQGFSYEQYF	TGCGCCAGCAGCCAACAGGGATTCTCCTACGAGCAGTACTTC
TRBJ1-1	-	few	TRBV6-2/TRBV6-3	CASSYSGRLAFF	TGTGCCAGCAGTTACTCTGGACGGCTTGCTTTCTTT
TRBJ2-1	-	few	TRBV5-1	CASSLSGGRWNEQFF	TGCGCCAGCAGCTTGTCTGGGGGCCGATGGAATGAGCAGTTCTTC
TRBJ2-5	-	few	TRBV7-9	CASSMVPTTQYF	TGTGCCAGCAGCATGGTCCCCACGACCCAGTACTTC
TRBJ2-2	-	-	TRBV19	CASSPQGSGELFF	TGTGCCAGTAGTCCTCAGGGTTCCGGGGAGCTGTTTTTT
TRBJ1-1	-	-	TRBV5-6	CASSFRSLAEEAFF	TGTGCCAGCAGCTTTCGCTCGCTGGCCGAGGAAGCTTTCTTT
TRBJ1-3	TRBD1	-	TRBV6-1	CASSRTRDSSGNTIYF	TGTGCCAGCAGTCGTACCCGGGACAGCTCTGGAAACACCATATATTTT
TRBJ2-5	TRBD2	few	TRBV4-1	CASSQDIGTSGSWLQETQYF	TGCGCCAGCAGCCAAGATATAGGGACTAGCGGGTCATGGCTTCAAGAGACCCAGTACTTC
TRBJ2-1	-	-	TRBV9	CASSAQLDHVNEQFF	TGTGCCAGCAGCGCTCAACTAGATCACGTCAATGAGCAGTTCTTC
TRBJ1-1	-	many	TRBV29-1	CSVLDRLNTEAFF	TGCAGCGTCCTTGACAGATTGAACACTGAAGCTTTCTTT
TRBJ2-7	TRBD2	-	TRBV4-3	CASSQEASGSYEQYF	TGCGCCAGCAGCCAAGAGGCTAGCGGATCCTACGAGCAGTACTTC
TRBJ1-3	-	many	TRBV28	CASSPRAPGNTIYF	TGTGCCAGCAGCCCTCGGGCTCCTGGAAACACCATATATTTT